These 14 T cell receptor beta chains came from one sample sequenced in a study of cytomegalovirus exposure and HLA in healthy donors. PCR was performed using 60 Vbeta and 13 Jbeta primers. TCRdb's copy holds only in-frame clones and misses some; the assay was immunoSEQ multiplex PCR. The listing contains under 100,000 clones. The sample consisted of PBMCs. These receptors all stem from a man aged 30 to 39 in good health and CMV-seronegative.

The chain couples TRBV14 to TRBJ1-4, with D possibly being TRBD1 (5 bases). V was trimmed by 2 bases and J by 7 bases, leaving 17 bases between them. The CDR3 contains 16 residues. Germline V gene data show CDR1 as SGHDN and CDR2 as FVKESK. Here the CDR3 DNA reads TGTGCCAGCAGCCAATTTTCCTCGGGGGATGGTGAAAAACTGTTTTTT. Translated: CASSQFSSGDGEKLFF.

The gene calls are TRBV5-1 and TRBJ2-7, with D perhaps matching TRBD1 (6 bases). Trimming shortened V by 0 bases and J by 0 bases, and 13 bases separated the two germline ends. This CDR3 spans 16 amino acids. The V gene's germline CDR1 is SGHRS and CDR2 YFSETQ. CDR3 nucleotide sequence: TGCGCCAGCAGCTTGGATCCCACAGGGATCTCCTACGAGCAGTACTTC. This translates into CASSLDPTGISYEQYF.

This chain links TRBV15 with TRBJ2-3; possible D gene TRBD1, 6 bases. CDR1 and CDR2 from the germline V gene are LNHNV and YYDKDF (reference sequence). The ends were cut back, 0 bases at V and 6 bases at J, with 16 bases in the middle. The CDR3 contains 16 residues. CDR3 in DNA: TGTGCCACCAGCAGAGATCCAGGTCCTAGGGGGGATACGCAGTATTTT. Translated: CATSRDPGPRGDTQYF.

The chain recombines TRBV4-1 with TRBJ1-5; D call uncertain. This CDR3 is 16 amino acids long. Germline lookup yields CDR1 MGHRA and CDR2 YSYEKL. V dropped 2 bases and J dropped 1 base, with 12 bases sitting between them. CDR3 coding DNA: TGCGCCAGCAGCCAATTCGGGGAAGGGAGCAATCAGCCCCAGCATTTT. It specifies CASSQFGEGSNQPQHF.

The J gene is TRBJ1-6, the V gene TRBV10-2, with TRBD1 matching 9 bases. With 6 bases clipped from V and 8 bases from J, the junction kept 2 bases outside the gene matches. Germline V gene lookup returns CDR1 WSHSY and CDR2 SAAADI. This CDR3 spans 13 amino acids. The CDR3 DNA reads as TGCGCCAGCAGGAGGGACAGGGATTCACCCCTCCACTTT. It is translated as CASRRDRDSPLHF.

The chain recombines TRBV7-2 with TRBJ1-2; D is perhaps TRBD1 (5 bases). There are 14 residues in the CDR3. Germline lookup yields CDR1 SGHTA and CDR2 FQGNSA. Trimming pared 2 bases from V and 4 bases from J, leaving 11 bases between. The CDR3 DNA reads as TGTGCCAGCAGCTTAAATCAGGGTGGCTATGGCTACACCTTC. Amino acid sequence: CASSLNQGGYGYTF.

This chain uses TRBV5-1 with TRBJ1-2; D unclear. V dropped 3 bases and J dropped 4 bases, with 22 bases sitting between them. Germline V gene data show CDR1 as SGHRS and CDR2 as YFSETQ. CDR3 size: 17 residues. Here the CDR3 reads CASSSAGGEETRYGYTF. CDR3 nucleotide sequence: TGCGCCAGCAGCTCTGCTGGTGGAGAGGAGACCCGCTATGGCTACACCTTC.

This chain links TRBV5-5 with TRBJ2-7, with D maybe TRBD2 (5 bases). Germline V gene lookup returns CDR1 SGHKS and CDR2 YYEKEE (reference sequence). V was clipped by 2 bases and J by 6 bases, with 12 bases between them. The CDR3 has 13 amino acids. The CDR3 nucleotides are TGTGCCAGCAGCTTTTGGGAGACCCGCGAGCAGTACTTC. As protein: CASSFWETREQYF.

The chain couples TRBV18 to TRBJ2-4; no definite D call. The CDR3 is 15 amino acids. Germline V gene lookup returns CDR1 KGHSH and CDR2 LQKENI. The V and J ends lost 1 base and 0 bases respectively, with 7 bases between them. CDR3: CASSPQRLAKNIQYF. The CDR3 region has the DNA TGTGCCAGCTCACCACAGAGACTAGCCAAAAACATTCAGTACTTC.

The chain carries TRBV7-9 and TRBJ1-2; D possibly corresponds to TRBD1 (5 bases). The CDR3 has 13 amino acids. Trimming pared 5 bases from V and 0 bases from J, leaving 7 bases between. Germline loops: CDR1 SEHNR, CDR2 FQNEAQ (reference sequence). The CDR3 here is CASSGGANYGYTF. The CDR3 bases are TGTGCCAGCAGCGGGGGGGCTAACTATGGCTACACCTTC.

The V call is TRBV6-1, the J call TRBJ1-2, with 9 bases identical to TRBD1. The CDR3 totals 14 residues. V was pared by 7 bases and J by 8 bases, with 11 bases of the junction left unmatched. CDR1 and CDR2 (germline): MNHNS, SASEGT. CDR3 DNA: TGTGCCAGCAACCCGGGACAGGGACCCCTGGGCTACACCTTC. Translating gives CASNPGQGPLGYTF.

This sequence joins TRBV29-1 and TRBJ1-1, with D perhaps TRBD1 (6 bases). The CDR3 length is 12 residues. Trimming pared 5 bases from V and 5 bases from J, leaving 12 bases between. Germline-derived CDR1 and CDR2 are SQVTM and ANQGSEA. The CDR3 sequence: CSVLDRWTEAFF. The CDR3, as DNA: TGCAGCGTTCTTGACAGGTGGACTGAAGCTTTCTTT.

The rearrangement uses TRBV7-9 and TRBJ2-2, with 9 nucleotides matching TRBD2. Looked up from germline, CDR1 is SEHNR and CDR2 is FQNEAQ (reference sequence). J was trimmed by 4 bases and V by 3 bases; bases with no gene match: 9. This CDR3 comprises 17 residues. The CDR3 nucleotides are TGTGCCAGCAGCTTTAGACTAGCGGAGAAATTCACCGGGGAGCTGTTTTTT. It codes for CASSFRLAEKFTGELFF.

This chain connects TRBV9 to TRBJ2-1, with 8 bases identical to TRBD1. The V and J ends lost 4 bases and 8 bases, in that order; junction bases with no gene match: 8. The CDR3 extends over 14 amino acids. CDR1 and CDR2 (germline): SGDLS, YYNGEE. The CDR3 nucleotides are TGTGCCAGCAGCCCGGACAGGGTCTCCTATGAGCAGTTCTTC. Amino acid sequence: CASSPDRVSYEQFF.